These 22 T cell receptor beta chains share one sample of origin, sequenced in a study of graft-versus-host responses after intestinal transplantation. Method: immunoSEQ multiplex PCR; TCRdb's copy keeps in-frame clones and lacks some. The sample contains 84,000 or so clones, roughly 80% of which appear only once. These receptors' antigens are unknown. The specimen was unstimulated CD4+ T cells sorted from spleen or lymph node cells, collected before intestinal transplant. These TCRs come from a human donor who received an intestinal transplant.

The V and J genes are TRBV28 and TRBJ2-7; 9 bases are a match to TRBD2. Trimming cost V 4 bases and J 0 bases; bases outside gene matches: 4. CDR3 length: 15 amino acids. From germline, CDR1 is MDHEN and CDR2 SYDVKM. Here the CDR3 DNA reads TGTGCCAGCAGTTCCGCTAGCGGGGCCTCCTACGAGCAGTACTTC. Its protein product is CASSSASGASYEQYF.

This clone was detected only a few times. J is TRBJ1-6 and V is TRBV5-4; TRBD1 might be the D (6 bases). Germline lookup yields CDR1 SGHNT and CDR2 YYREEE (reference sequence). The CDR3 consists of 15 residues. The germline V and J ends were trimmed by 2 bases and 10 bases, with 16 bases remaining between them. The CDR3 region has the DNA TGTGCCAGCAGCTTTGAAAAGGGGGTATCCTCACCCCTCCACTTT. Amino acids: CASSFEKGVSSPLHF.

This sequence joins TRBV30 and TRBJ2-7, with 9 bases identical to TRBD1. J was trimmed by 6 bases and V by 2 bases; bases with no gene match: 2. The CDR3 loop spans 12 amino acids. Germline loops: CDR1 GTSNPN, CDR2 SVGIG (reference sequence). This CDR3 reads CAWSNRGLEQYF. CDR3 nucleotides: TGTGCCTGGAGTAACAGGGGGCTCGAGCAGTACTTC.

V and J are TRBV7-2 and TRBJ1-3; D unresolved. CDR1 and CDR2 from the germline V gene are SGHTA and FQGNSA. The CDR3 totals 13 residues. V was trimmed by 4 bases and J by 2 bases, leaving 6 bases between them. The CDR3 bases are TGTGCCAGCAGCTCCGGGACTGGAAACACCATATATTTT. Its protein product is CASSSGTGNTIYF.

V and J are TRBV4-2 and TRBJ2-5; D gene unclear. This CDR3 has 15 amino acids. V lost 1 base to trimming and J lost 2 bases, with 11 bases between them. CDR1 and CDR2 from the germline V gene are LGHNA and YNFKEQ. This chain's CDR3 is CASSQARLEQETQYF. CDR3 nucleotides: TGTGCCAGCAGCCAAGCTCGGCTAGAACAAGAGACCCAGTACTTC.

The CDR3 loop is CSVGHTNYGYTF. CDR3 coding DNA: TGCAGCGTTGGGCACACGAACTATGGCTACACCTTC. The V and J genes are TRBV29-1 and TRBJ1-2, with D unclear. The CDR3 sequence is 12 residues long. The ends were cut back, 4 bases at V and 2 bases at J, with 8 bases in the middle. Per the germline V gene, CDR1 is SQVTM and CDR2 is ANQGSEA.

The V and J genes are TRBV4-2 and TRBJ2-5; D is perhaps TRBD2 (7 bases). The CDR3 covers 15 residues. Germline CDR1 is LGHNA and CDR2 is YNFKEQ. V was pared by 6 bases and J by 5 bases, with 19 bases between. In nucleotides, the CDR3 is TGTGCCAGCAGGGGCGGCGTCGGGGGGCAGGAGACCCAGTACTTC. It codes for CASRGGVGGQETQYF.

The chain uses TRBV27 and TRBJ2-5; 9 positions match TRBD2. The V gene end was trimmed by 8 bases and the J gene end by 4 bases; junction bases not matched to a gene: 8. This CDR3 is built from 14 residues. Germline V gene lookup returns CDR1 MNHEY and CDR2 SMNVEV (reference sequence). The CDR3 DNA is TGTGCCAGCCGGCGGGAGGGCCAAGGAGAGACCCAGTACTTC. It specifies CASRREGQGETQYF.

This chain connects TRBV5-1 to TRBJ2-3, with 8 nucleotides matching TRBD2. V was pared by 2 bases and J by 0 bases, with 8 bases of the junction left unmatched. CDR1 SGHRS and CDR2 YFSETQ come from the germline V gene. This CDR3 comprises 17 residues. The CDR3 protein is CASSFNLAGTSTDTQYF. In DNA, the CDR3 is TGCGCCAGCAGCTTTAACTTAGCGGGAACTAGCACAGATACGCAGTATTTT.

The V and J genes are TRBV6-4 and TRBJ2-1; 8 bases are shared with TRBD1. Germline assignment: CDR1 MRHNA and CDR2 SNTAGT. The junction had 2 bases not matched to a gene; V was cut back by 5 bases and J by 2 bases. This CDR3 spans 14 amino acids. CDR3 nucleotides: TGTGCCAGCAGTACGGGACAGGCCTACAATGAGCAGTTCTTC. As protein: CASSTGQAYNEQFF.

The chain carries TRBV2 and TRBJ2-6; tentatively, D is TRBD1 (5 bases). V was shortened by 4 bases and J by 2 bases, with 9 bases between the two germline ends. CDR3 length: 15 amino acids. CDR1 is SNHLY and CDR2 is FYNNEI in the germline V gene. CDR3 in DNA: TGTGCCAGCAGTGTGTCAGGGACTGGGGCCAACGTCCTGACTTTC. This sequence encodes CASSVSGTGANVLTF.

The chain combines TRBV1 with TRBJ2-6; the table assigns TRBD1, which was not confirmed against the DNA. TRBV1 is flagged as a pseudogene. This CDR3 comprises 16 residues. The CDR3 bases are TGCACCAGCAGCCGATTCAGGGGCTCTGGGGCCAACGTCCTGACTTTC. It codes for CTSSRFRGSGANVLTF.

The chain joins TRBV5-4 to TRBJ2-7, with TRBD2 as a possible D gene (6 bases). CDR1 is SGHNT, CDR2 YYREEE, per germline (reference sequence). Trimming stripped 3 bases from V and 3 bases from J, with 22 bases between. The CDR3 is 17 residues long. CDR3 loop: CASSSPLNGRRVYEQYF. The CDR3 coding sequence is TGTGCCAGCAGCTCCCCGCTAAACGGGAGAAGGGTCTACGAGCAGTACTTC.

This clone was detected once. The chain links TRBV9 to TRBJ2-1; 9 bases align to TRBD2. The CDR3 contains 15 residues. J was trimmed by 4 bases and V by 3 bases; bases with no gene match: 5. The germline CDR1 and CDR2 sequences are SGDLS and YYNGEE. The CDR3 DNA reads TGTGCCAGCAGCGGGTTAGCGGGAGTATACAATGAGCAGTTCTTC. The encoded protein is CASSGLAGVYNEQFF.

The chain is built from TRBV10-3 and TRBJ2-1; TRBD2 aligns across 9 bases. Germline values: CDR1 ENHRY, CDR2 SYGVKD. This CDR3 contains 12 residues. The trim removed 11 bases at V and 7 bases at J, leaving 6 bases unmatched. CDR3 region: CAGGAGGNEQFF. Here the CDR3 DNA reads TGTGCCGGAGGGGCGGGGGGGAATGAGCAGTTCTTC.

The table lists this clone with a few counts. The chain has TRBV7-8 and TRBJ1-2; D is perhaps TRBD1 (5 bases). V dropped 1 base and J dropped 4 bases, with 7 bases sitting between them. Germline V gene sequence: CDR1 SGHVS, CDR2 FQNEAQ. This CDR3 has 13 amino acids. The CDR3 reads CASSLGQFYGYTF. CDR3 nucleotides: TGTGCCAGCAGCTTAGGACAGTTCTATGGCTACACCTTC.

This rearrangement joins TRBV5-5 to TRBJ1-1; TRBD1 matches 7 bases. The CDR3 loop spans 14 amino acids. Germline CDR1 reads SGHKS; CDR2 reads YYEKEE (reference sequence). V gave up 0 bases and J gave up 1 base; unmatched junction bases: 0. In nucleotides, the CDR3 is TGTGCCAGCAGCTTGGACAGGGGGAACACTGAAGCTTTCTTT. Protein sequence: CASSLDRGNTEAFF.

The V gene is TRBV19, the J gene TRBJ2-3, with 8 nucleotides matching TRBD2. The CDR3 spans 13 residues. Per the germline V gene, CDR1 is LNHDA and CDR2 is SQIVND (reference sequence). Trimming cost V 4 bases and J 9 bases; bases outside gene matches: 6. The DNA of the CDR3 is TGTGCCAGTAGTACCGTCGGGGGGGAAACGCAGTATTTT. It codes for CASSTVGGETQYF.

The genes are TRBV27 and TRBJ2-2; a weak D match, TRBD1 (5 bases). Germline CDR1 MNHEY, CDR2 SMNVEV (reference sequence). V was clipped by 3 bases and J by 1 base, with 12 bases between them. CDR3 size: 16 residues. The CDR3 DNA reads TGTGCCAGCAGTTTGGAAGGGGCCGTGAACACCGGGGAGCTGTTTTTT. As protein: CASSLEGAVNTGELFF.

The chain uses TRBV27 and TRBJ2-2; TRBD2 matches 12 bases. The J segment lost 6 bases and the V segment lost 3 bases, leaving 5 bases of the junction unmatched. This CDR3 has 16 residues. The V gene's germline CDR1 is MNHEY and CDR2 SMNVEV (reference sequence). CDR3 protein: CASSFHRLAGAGELFF. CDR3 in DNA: TGTGCCAGCAGTTTTCATCGACTAGCGGGAGCCGGGGAGCTGTTTTTT.

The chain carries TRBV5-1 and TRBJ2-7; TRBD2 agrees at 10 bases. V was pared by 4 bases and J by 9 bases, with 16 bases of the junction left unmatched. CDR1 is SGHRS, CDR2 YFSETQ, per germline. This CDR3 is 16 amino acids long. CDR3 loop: CASSDRRPAGGLRQYF. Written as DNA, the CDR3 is TGCGCCAGCAGCGACCGGAGGCCAGCGGGAGGGCTTAGGCAGTACTTC. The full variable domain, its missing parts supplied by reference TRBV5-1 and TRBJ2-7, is KAGVTQTPRYLIKTRGQQVTLSCSPISGHRSVSWYQQTPGQGLQFLFEYFSETQRNKGNFPGRFSGRQFSNSRSEMNVSTLELGDSALYLCASSDRRPAGGLRQYFGPGTRLTVT.

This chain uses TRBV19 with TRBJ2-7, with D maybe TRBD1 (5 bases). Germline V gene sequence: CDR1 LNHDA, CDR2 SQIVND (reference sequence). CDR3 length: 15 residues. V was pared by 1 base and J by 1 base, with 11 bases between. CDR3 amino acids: CASSIGPGQSYEQYF. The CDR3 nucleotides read TGTGCCAGTAGTATAGGGCCAGGGCAGTCCTACGAGCAGTACTTC.